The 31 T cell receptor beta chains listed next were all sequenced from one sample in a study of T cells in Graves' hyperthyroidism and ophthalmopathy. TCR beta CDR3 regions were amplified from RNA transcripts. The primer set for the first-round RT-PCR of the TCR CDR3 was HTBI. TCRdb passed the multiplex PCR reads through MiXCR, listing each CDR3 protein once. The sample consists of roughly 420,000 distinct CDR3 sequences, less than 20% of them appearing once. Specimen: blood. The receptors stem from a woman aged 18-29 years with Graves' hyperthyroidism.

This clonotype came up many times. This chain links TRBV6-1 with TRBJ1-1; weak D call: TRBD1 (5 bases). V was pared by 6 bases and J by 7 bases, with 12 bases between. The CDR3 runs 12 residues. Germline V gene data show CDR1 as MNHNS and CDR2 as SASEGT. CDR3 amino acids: CASRQGDGEAFF. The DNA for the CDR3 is TGTGCCAGCAGGCAAGGGGACGGTGAAGCTTTCTTT.

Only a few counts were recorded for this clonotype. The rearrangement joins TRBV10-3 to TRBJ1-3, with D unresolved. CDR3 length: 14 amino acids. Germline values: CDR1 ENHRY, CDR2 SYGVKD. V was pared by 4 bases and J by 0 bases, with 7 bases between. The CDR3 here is CAISGPVSGNTIYF. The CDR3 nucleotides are TGTGCCATCAGTGGTCCAGTCTCTGGAAACACCATATATTTT.

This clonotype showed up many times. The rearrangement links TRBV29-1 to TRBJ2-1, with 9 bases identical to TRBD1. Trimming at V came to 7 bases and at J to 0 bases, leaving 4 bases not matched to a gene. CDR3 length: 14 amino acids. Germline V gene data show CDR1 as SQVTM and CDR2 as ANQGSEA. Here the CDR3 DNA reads TGCAGCGGGAGGGACAGGGCCTCCTACAATGAGCAGTTCTTC. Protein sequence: CSGRDRASYNEQFF.

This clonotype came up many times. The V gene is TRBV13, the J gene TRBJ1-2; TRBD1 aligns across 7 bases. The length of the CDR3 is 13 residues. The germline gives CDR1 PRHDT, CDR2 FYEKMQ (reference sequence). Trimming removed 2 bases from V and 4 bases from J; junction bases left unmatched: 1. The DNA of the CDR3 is TGTGCCAGCAGCTTAAGGGACAGCTATGGCTACACCTTC. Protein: CASSLRDSYGYTF.

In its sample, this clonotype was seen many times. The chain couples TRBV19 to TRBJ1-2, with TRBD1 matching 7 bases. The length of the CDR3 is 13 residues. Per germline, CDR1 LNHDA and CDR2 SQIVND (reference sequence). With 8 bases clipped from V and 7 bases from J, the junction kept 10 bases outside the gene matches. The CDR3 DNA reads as TGTGCCAGTCGCGGGACAGCCCTAAGTGGCTACACCTTC. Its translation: CASRGTALSGYTF. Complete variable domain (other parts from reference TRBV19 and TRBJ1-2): DGGITQSPKYLFRKEGQNVTLSCEQNLNHDAMYWYRQDPGQGLRLIYYSQIVNDFQKGDIAEGYSVSREKKESFPLTVTSAQKNPTAFYLCASRGTALSGYTFGSGTRLTVV.

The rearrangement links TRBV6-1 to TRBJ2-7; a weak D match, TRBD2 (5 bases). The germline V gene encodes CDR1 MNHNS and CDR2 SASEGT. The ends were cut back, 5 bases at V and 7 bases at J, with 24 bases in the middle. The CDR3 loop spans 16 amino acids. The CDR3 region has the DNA TGTGCCAGCAGTCCCAACTTCGGGGTTAAGCCTTTAGAGCAGTACTTC. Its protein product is CASSPNFGVKPLEQYF.

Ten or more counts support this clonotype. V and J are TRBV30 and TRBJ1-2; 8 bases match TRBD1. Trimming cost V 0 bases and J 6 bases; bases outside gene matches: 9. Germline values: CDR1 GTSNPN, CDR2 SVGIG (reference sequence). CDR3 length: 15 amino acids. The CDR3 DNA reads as TGTGCCTGGAGTGTACCATGGACAGGGCAGGATGGCTACACCTTC. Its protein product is CAWSVPWTGQDGYTF.

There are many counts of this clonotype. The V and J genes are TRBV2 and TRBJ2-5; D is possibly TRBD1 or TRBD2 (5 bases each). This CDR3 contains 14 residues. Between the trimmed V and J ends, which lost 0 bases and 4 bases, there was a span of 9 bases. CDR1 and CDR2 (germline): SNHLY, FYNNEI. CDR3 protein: CASSEAPGPETQYF. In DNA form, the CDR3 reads TGTGCCAGCAGTGAAGCCCCGGGACCAGAGACCCAGTACTTC. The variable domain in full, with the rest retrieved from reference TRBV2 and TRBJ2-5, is EPEVTQTPSHQVTQMGQEVILRCVPISNHLYFYWYRQILGQKVEFLVSFYNNEISEKSEIFDDQFSVERPDGSNFTLKIRSTKLEDSAMYFCASSEAPGPETQYFGPGTRLLVL.

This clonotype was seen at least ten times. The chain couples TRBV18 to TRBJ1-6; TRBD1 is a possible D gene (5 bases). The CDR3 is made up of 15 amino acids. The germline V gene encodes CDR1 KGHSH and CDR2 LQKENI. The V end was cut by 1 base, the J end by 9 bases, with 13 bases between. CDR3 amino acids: CASSPRQPGGSPLHF. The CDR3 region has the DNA TGTGCCAGCTCACCACGTCAGCCGGGGGGTTCACCCCTCCACTTT.

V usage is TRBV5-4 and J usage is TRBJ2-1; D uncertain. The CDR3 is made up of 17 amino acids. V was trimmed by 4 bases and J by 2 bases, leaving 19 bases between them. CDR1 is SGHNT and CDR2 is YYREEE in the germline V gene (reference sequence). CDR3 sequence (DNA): TGTGCCAGCAGCAGCCGTTCTAGAAGAACCGCCTACAATGAGCAGTTCTTC. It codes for CASSSRSRRTAYNEQFF.

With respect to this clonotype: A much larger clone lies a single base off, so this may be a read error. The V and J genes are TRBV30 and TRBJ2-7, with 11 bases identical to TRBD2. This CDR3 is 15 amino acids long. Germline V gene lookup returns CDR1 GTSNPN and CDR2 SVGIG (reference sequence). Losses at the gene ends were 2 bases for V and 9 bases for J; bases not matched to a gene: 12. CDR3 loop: CAWSLLAGVQDGQYF. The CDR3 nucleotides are TGTGCCTGGAGTTTACTAGCGGGAGTTCAGGACGGGCAGTACTTC.

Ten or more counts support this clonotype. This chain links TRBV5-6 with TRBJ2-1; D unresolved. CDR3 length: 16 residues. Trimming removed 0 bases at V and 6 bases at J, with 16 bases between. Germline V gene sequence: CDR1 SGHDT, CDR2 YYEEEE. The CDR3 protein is CASSLGLASVINEQFF. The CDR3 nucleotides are TGTGCCAGCAGCTTGGGTCTGGCCTCCGTAATCAATGAGCAGTTCTTC.

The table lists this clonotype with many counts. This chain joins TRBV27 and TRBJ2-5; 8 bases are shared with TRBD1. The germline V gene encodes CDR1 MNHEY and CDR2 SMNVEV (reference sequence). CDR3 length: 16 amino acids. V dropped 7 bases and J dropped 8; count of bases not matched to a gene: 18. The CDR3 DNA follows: TGTGCCAGCACCCCGGGGTCAGGGGGCCCCGATTCCACCCAGTACTTC. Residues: CASTPGSGGPDSTQYF.

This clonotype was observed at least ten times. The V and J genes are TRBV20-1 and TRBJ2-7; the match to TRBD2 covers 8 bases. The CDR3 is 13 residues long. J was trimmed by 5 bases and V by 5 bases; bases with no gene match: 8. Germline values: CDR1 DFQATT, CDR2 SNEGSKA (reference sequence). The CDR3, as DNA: TGCAGTGCTGTAGCGGGATTAAGCCACGAGCAGTACTTC. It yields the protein CSAVAGLSHEQYF.

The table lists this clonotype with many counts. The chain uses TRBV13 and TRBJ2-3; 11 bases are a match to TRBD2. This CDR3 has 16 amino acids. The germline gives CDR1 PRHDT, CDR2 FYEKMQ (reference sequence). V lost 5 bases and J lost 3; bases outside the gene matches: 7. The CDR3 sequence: CASSRTSGSTTDTQYF. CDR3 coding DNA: TGTGCCAGCAGCAGAACTAGCGGGAGTACGACAGATACGCAGTATTTT.

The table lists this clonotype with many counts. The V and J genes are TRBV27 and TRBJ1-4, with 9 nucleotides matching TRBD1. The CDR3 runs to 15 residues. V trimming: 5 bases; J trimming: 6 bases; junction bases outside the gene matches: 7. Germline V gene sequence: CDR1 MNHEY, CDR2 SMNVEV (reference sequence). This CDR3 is CASSPWTGEDEKLFF. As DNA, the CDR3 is TGTGCCAGCAGTCCTTGGACAGGGGAGGATGAAAAACTGTTTTTT.

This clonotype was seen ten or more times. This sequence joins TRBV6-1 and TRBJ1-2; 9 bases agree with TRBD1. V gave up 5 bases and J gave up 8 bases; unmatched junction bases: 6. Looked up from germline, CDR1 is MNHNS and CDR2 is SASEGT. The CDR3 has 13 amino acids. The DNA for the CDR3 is TGTGCCAGCAGTCGGGACAGGGACGAGGGCTACACCTTC. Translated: CASSRDRDEGYTF.

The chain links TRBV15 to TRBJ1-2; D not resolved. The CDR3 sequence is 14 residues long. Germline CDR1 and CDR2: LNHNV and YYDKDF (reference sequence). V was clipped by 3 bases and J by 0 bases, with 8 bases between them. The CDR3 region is CATSRESANYGYTF. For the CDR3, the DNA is TGTGCCACCAGCAGGGAAAGTGCTAACTATGGCTACACCTTC. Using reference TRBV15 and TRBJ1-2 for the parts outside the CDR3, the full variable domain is DAMVIQNPRYQVTQFGKPVTLSCSQTLNHNVMYWYQQKSSQAPKLLFHYYDKDFNNEADTPDNFQSRRPNTSFCFLDIRSPGLGDTAMYLCATSRESANYGYTFGSGTRLTVV.

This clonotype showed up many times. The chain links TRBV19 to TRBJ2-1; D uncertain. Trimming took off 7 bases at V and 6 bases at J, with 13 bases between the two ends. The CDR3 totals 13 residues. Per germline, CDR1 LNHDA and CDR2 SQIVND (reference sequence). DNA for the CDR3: TGTGCCAGTACCGTGGGTCGGAGCAATGAGCAGTTCTTC. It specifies CASTVGRSNEQFF.

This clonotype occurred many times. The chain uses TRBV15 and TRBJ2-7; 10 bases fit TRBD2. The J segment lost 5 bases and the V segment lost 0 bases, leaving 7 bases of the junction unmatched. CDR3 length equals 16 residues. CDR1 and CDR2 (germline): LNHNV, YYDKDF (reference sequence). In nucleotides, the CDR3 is TGTGCCACCAGCAGAGATCTGAGCGGGGGGGCGAACGAGCAGTACTTC. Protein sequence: CATSRDLSGGANEQYF.

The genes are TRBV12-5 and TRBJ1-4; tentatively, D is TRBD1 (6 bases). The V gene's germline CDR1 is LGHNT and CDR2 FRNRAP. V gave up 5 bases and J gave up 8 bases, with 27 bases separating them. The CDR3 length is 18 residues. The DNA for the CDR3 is TGTGCTAGTGGTGGGGGCAGGGTTTCTCTTATCGATCGGGAAAAACTGTTTTTT. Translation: CASGGGRVSLIDREKLFF.

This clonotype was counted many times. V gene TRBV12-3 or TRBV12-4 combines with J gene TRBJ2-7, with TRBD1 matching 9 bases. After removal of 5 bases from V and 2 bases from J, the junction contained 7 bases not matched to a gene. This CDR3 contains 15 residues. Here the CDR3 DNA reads TGTGCCAGCAGTCCCTACGGACAGGGGACCTACGAGCAGTACTTC. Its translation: CASSPYGQGTYEQYF.

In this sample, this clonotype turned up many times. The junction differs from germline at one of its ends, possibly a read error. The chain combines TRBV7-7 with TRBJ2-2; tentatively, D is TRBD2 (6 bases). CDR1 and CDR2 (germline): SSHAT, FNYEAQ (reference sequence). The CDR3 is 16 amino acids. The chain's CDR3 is CASSLAAGSVTGELFF. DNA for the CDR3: TGTGCTAGCAGCTTAGCGGCAGGGTCGGTCACCGGGGAGCTGTTTTTT.

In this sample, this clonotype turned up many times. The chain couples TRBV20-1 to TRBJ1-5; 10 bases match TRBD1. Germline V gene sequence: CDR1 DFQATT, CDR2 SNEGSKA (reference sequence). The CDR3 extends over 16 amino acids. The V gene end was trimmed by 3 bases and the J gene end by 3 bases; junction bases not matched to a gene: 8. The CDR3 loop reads CSASAGTGDANQPQHF. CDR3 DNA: TGCAGTGCTAGTGCGGGGACAGGGGATGCCAATCAGCCCCAGCATTTT.

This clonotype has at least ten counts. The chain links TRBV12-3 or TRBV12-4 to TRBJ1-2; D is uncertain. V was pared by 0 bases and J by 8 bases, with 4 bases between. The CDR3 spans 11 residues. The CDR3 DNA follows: TGTGCCAGCAGTTTAGCTAACGGCTACACCTTC. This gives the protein CASSLANGYTF.

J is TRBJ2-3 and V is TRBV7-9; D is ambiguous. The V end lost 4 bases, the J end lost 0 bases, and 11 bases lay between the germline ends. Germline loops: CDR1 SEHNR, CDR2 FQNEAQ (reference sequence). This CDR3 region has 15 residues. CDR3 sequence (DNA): TGTGCCAGCAGCTCCCCCCGGGTTAGCACAGATACGCAGTATTTT. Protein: CASSSPRVSTDTQYF.

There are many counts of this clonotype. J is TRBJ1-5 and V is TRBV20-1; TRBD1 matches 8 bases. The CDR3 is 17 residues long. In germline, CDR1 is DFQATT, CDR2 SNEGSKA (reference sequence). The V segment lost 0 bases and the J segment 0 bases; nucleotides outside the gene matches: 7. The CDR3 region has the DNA TGCAGTGCTAGAGACGACAGGGGAGTTGGTAGCAATCAGCCCCAGCATTTT. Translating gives CSARDDRGVGSNQPQHF.

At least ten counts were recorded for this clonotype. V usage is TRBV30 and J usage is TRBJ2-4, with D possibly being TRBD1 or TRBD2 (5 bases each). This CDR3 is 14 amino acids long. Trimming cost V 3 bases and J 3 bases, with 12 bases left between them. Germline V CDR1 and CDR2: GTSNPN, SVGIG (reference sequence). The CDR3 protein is CAWRRVRGKNIQYF. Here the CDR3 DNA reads TGTGCCTGGAGGAGGGTGAGGGGCAAAAACATTCAGTACTTC.

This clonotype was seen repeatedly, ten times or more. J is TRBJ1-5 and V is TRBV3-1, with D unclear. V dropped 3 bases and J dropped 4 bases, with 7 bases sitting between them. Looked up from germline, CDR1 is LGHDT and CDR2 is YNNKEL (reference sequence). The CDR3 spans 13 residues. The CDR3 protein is CASSQGLNQPQHF. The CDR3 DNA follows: TGTGCCAGCAGCCAGGGTCTAAATCAGCCCCAGCATTTT.

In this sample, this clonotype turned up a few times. The CDR3 sequence is CASSQVGTGITYEQYF. For the CDR3, the DNA is TGTGCCAGCAGTCAGGTCGGGACAGGCATAACCTACGAGCAGTACTTC. The gene calls are TRBV6-2 or TRBV6-3 and TRBJ2-7; 8 bases line up with TRBD1. V shed 5 bases and J 2 bases; nucleotides not matched to a gene: 11. The germline CDR1 and CDR2 sequences are MNHEY and SVGEGT. CDR3 length equals 16 residues.

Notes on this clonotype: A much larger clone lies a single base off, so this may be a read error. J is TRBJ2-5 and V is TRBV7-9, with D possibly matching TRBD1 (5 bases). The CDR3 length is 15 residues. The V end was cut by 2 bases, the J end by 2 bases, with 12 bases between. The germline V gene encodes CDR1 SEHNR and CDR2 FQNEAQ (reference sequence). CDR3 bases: TGTGCCAGCAGCTTAAGGGGAACCTTTCAAGAGACCCAGTACTTC. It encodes CASSLRGTFQETQYF.